This T cell receptor (beta chain) was found in a study of siplizumab effects on memory and regulatory T cells. A remark on this clone: Its target is not known.

The CDR3 extends over 18 amino acids. From germline, CDR1 is SGHVS and CDR2 FQNEAQ. J was trimmed by 1 base and V by 5 bases; bases with no gene match: 12. Study-wide points: Naive T cells seemed more diverse than memory cells and seemed major alloresponse contributors. Roughly 75-95% of proliferating CD4+ or CD8+ clones lacked a naive or memory phenotype that could be assigned. Memory cells that were CD4+ and unstimulated gave rise to alloreactive sequences, which siplizumab significantly reduced.

Here immunoSEQ multiplex PCR was the method, and the copy in TCRdb shows in-frame clones only, minus some. The sample shows some 110,000 clones, 94% of them seen only once. The clonotype comes from a human donor in good health. Sequencing input: non-Treg CD4+ T cells sorted from blood. The chain joins TRBV7-8 to TRBJ2-1; 9 bases are a match to TRBD2. CDR3 in amino acids: CASSPPGGGGASYNEQFF. The CDR3 DNA is TGTGCCAGCAGCCCCCCCGGAGGCGGGGGGGCGTCCTACAATGAGCAGTTCTTC.